This entry is about one T cell receptor (beta chain). Its antigen is unknown. Trimming removed 2 bases at V and 5 bases at J, with 11 bases between. The CDR3 loop spans 14 amino acids. Germline lookup yields CDR1 MNHEY and CDR2 SVGAGI. Using immunoSEQ multiplex PCR, the repertoire was profiled, and TCRdb retains in-frame clones only, with some absent. The table records roughly 120,000 clones, roughly 89% of them present only once. The source of the sample is a study of cytomegalovirus exposure and HLA in healthy donors. Whole-study results and caveats: Most TCR sequences were rare, but some public TCRs occurred in many donors. High sensitivity and specificity were reportedly achieved when the classifier diagnosed cytomegalovirus status.

The donors were in the approximately 130-subject validation cohort, distinct from the approximately 730-subject first cohort. The chain carries TRBV6-5 and TRBJ2-3, with D possibly being TRBD2 (6 bases). Sequenced sample: PBMCs. The receptor's source is a man aged 25 to 45 in good health and CMV-seronegative. The CDR3 sequence is CASSYRGLVDTQYF. In DNA form, the CDR3 reads TGTGCCAGCAGTTACCGGGGACTGGTAGATACGCAGTATTTT.